This TCR beta chain was sequenced for a study of siplizumab effects on memory and regulatory T cells. To note about this clone: What it binds is not known.

General study results and limits: Suppressive function of proliferating Tregs from siplizumab cultures was not confirmed. The diversity of naive T cells seemed greater than that of memory cells, and their alloresponse contribution seemed major. Unstimulated subsets were the mapping target of only a minor fraction of alloreactive clones.

Per the germline V gene, CDR1 is MNHNS and CDR2 is SASEGT. Trimming cost V 8 bases and J 7 bases, with 11 bases left between them. The CDR3 runs to 12 residues. The assay looked at some 100,000 TCR templates in each sample. The protocol was immunoSEQ multiplex PCR, while the TCRdb copy is restricted to in-frame clones and leaves out a portion. This table has about 94,000 clones, 94% appearing once. This clonotype was obtained from a human donor in good health. The specimen was non-Treg CD4+ T cells sorted from blood. The chain links TRBV6-1 to TRBJ2-2; D may be TRBD2 (7 bases). The CDR3 region has the DNA TGTGCCAGCCAGGGGAGGGGCGGGGAGCTGTTTTTT. Protein product: CASQGRGGELFF.